The rows below give T cell receptor beta chains drawn from one sample of a study of T cell changes during pregnancy in multiple sclerosis. The protocol was immunoSEQ multiplex PCR, while the TCRdb copy is restricted to in-frame clones and leaves out a portion. The data contain tens of thousands of clones, approximately 93% of them singletons. The sample here was CD8+ T cells from peripheral blood mononuclear cells, taken in the third trimester of pregnancy. All receptors derive from a female donor with multiple sclerosis, enrolled in a pregnancy study. Each CDR3 is given with its conserved first and last residue. D genes are given only for firm matches. Size is stated for part of the rows, as once, few or many counts, or as a class when the clone is expanded.

d_call j_call clone_size v_call cdr3_aa cdr3_nt
TRBD2 TRBJ2-3 - TRBV9 CASSVGTSGSGTDTQYF TGTGCCAGCAGCGTAGGTACTAGCGGGAGTGGAACAGATACGCAGTATTTT
TRBD2 TRBJ2-7 - TRBV10-2 CASSEPAGVSYEQYF TGCGCCAGCAGTGAGCCGGCGGGAGTTTCCTACGAGCAGTACTTC
TRBD2 TRBJ2-1 - TRBV7-8 CASSFNLAGDYIYNEQFF TGTGCCAGCAGCTTTAACCTAGCGGGAGATTATATATACAATGAGCAGTTCTTC
TRBD2 TRBJ2-3 - TRBV27 CASSLSYHAGATDTQYF TGTGCCAGCAGTTTATCCTATCACGCGGGAGCGACAGATACGCAGTATTTT
- TRBJ1-2 - TRBV7-9 CASSSNGGMDYGYTF TGTGCCAGCAGCTCCAACGGGGGTATGGACTATGGCTACACCTTC
- TRBJ2-5 - TRBV5-1 CASSFGSLETQYF TGCGCCAGCAGCTTCGGGAGTCTAGAGACCCAGTACTTC
TRBD1 TRBJ1-3 once TRBV29-1 CSVVGGQEPGNTIYF TGCAGCGTTGTTGGCGGACAGGAGCCTGGAAACACCATATATTTT
- TRBJ2-7 - TRBV21-1 CASSIYRAYEQYF TGTGCCAGCAGCATCTACAGGGCCTACGAGCAGTACTTC
TRBD2 TRBJ2-1 - TRBV5-1 CASRGASGSRSSYNEQFF TGCGCCAGCAGAGGGGCTAGCGGGAGTAGGAGTTCCTACAATGAGCAGTTCTTC
- TRBJ2-1 - TRBV27 CASSLQGTEQFF TGTGCCAGCAGTTTACAGGGGACTGAGCAGTTCTTC
TRBD2 TRBJ2-2 - TRBV5-1 CASSLARTSPNTGELFF TGCGCCAGCAGCTTGGCAAGGACTAGCCCGAACACCGGGGAGCTGTTTTTT
- TRBJ2-3 - TRBV9 CASSVIGTDTQYF TGTGCCAGCAGCGTAATAGGCACAGATACGCAGTATTTT
- TRBJ1-1 - TRBV27 CASSLGALTEAFF TGTGCCAGCAGTTTAGGAGCGTTGACTGAAGCTTTCTTT
- TRBJ2-2 - TRBV7-9 CASSLPGSNTGELFF TGTGCCAGCAGCTTACCAGGGTCGAACACCGGGGAGCTGTTTTTT
TRBD2 TRBJ2-7 - TRBV27 CASSWSGGSSYEQYF TGTGCCAGCAGTTGGTCGGGCGGGAGCTCCTACGAGCAGTACTTC
- TRBJ2-7 - TRBV4-2 CASSQARGREQYF TGTGCCAGCAGCCAAGCCCGAGGCCGAGAGCAGTACTTC
- TRBJ2-3 - TRBV13 CASSSGFNTDTQYF TGTGCCAGCAGCTCGGGGTTCAACACAGATACGCAGTATTTT
TRBD1 TRBJ2-7 once TRBV27 CASSPGQDYEQYF TGTGCCAGCAGCCCAGGACAGGACTACGAGCAGTACTTC
- TRBJ1-1 - TRBV6-6 CASSYGGQSTEAFF TGTGCCAGCAGTTACGGGGGACAATCCACTGAAGCTTTCTTT
TRBD2 TRBJ2-1 - TRBV27 CASSSPGLAINEQFF TGTGCCAGCAGTTCTCCGGGACTAGCAATCAATGAGCAGTTCTTC
TRBD1 TRBJ2-3 once TRBV11-1 CASSSRTGAGDTQYF TGTGCCAGCAGCTCTCGGACAGGGGCGGGAGATACGCAGTATTTT
- TRBJ2-1 - TRBV4-1 CASSTHFTNNEQFF TGCGCCAGCAGCACCCACTTCACGAACAATGAGCAGTTCTTC
- TRBJ2-2 - TRBV4-1 CASSQAPQGLSGELFF TGCGCCAGCAGCCAAGCCCCACAGGGTTTATCCGGGGAGCTGTTTTTT
TRBD1 TRBJ2-7 - TRBV4-3 CASSQPGQAGTDEQYF TGCGCCAGCAGCCAACCCGGACAGGCTGGGACCGACGAGCAGTACTTC
- TRBJ2-5 - TRBV27 CASSPSGLAETQYF TGTGCCAGCAGTCCCTCAGGACTTGCGGAGACCCAGTACTTC
- TRBJ1-5 - TRBV15 CATSSARVNQPQHF TGTGCCACCAGCAGCGCACGGGTCAATCAGCCCCAGCATTTT
- TRBJ2-3 - TRBV7-9 CASSLPSRGTDTQYF TGTGCCAGCAGCTTGCCCTCACGCGGCACAGATACGCAGTATTTT
- TRBJ1-4 - TRBV6-6 CASSYSTANEKLFF TGTGCCAGCAGTTACTCGACAGCGAATGAAAAACTGTTTTTT
TRBD1 TRBJ2-7 - TRBV7-9 CASKTGGASYEQYF TGTGCCAGCAAGACAGGGGGCGCGTCCTACGAGCAGTACTTC
- TRBJ1-6 once TRBV25-1 CASSEYNSGYNSPLHF TGTGCCAGCAGTGAATATAACTCCGGCTATAATTCACCCCTCCACTTT
TRBD2 TRBJ2-5 - TRBV5-6 CASSWIAGVQETQYF TGTGCCAGCAGCTGGATAGCGGGAGTCCAAGAGACCCAGTACTTC
- TRBJ2-7 - TRBV13 CASSIRTVTYEQYF TGTGCCAGCAGCATCCGGACTGTAACCTACGAGCAGTACTTC
- TRBJ2-3 - TRBV28 CASSLLQDTDTQYF TGTGCCAGCAGTTTATTACAGGACACAGATACGCAGTATTTT
TRBD1 TRBJ1-5 - TRBV4-2 CASSPTGYNQPQHF TGTGCCAGCAGCCCGACAGGGTACAATCAGCCCCAGCATTTT
TRBD2 TRBJ2-3 - TRBV15 CATNTGEGTDTQYF TGTGCCACCAATACGGGGGAGGGGACAGATACGCAGTATTTT
TRBD2 TRBJ2-1 once TRBV27 CASSSMTSGSEFF TGTGCCAGCAGTTCCATGACTAGCGGGAGTGAGTTCTTC
- TRBJ1-5 - TRBV4-1 CASSQVGGVGQPQHF TGCGCCAGCAGCCAAGTCGGGGGGGTTGGACAGCCCCAGCATTTT
- TRBJ2-2 - TRBV6-1 CASSEVGGTGELFF TGTGCCAGCAGTGAAGTGGGGGGCACCGGGGAGCTGTTTTTT
TRBD2 TRBJ2-2 - TRBV13 CASSLASSGSGSPTGELFF TGTGCCAGCAGCTTAGCCTCCTCCGGAAGCGGGAGTCCTACCGGGGAGCTGTTTTTT
TRBD1 TRBJ2-7 - TRBV27 CASSFGQGIHEQYF TGTGCCAGCAGTTTTGGACAGGGTATCCACGAGCAGTACTTC
- TRBJ1-2 - TRBV7-9 CASRGAGAFYGYTF TGTGCCAGCAGAGGGGCAGGAGCCTTCTATGGCTACACCTTC
- TRBJ2-6 - TRBV27 CASSWSPGTFPSGANVLTF TGTGCCAGCAGTTGGTCCCCCGGGACATTCCCATCTGGGGCCAACGTCCTGACTTTC
TRBD2 TRBJ2-7 - TRBV7-7 CASSQEASGSYEQYF TGTGCCAGCAGCCAGGAGGCTAGCGGGAGCTACGAGCAGTACTTC
- TRBJ2-5 - TRBV19 CASSAGPLQETQYF TGTGCCAGTAGTGCGGGACCGCTCCAAGAGACCCAGTACTTC
TRBD1 TRBJ1-2 - TRBV7-2 CASSPGTRGRVLYGYTF TGTGCCAGCAGCCCGGGAACCAGGGGGCGGGTCCTCTATGGCTACACCTTC
- TRBJ2-2 once TRBV10-2 CASRVYTGELFF TGCGCCAGCAGGGTCTATACCGGGGAGCTGTTTTTT
- TRBJ1-2 - TRBV5-1 CASTLNTDSRYGYTF TGCGCCAGCACCCTGAACACTGACAGCAGATATGGCTACACCTTC
TRBD1 TRBJ1-2 - TRBV4-1 CASSQDLGTGWNGYTF TGCGCCAGCAGCCAAGATTTAGGGACAGGGTGGAATGGCTACACCTTC
TRBD2 TRBJ2-3 once TRBV27 CASSSTSGRTDTQYF TGTGCCAGCAGTTCAACTAGCGGGAGGACAGATACGCAGTATTTT
- TRBJ2-7 - TRBV7-2 CASSSGLGGYEQYF TGTGCCAGCAGCTCTGGCCTCGGCGGGTACGAGCAGTACTTC
TRBD2 TRBJ2-3 - TRBV9 CASSEGLAVRTDTQYF TGTGCCAGCAGCGAGGGACTAGCGGTGCGCACAGATACGCAGTATTTT
- TRBJ1-5 - TRBV25-1 CASSRRGNQPQHF TGTGCCAGCAGTCGAAGGGGGAATCAGCCCCAGCATTTT
- TRBJ2-7 - TRBV9 CASSEDPRGYEQYF TGTGCCAGCAGCGAGGACCCCCGGGGCTACGAGCAGTACTTC
- TRBJ2-7 once TRBV9 CASSPSGYEQYF TGTGCCAGCAGCCCTTCCGGGTACGAGCAGTACTTC
- TRBJ2-1 once TRBV13 CASSTTYNEQFF TGTGCCAGCAGCACCACATACAATGAGCAGTTCTTC
TRBD2 TRBJ2-7 - TRBV28 CASSTVFPGLAGPPYEQYF TGTGCCAGCAGTACCGTCTTCCCGGGACTAGCGGGACCCCCCTACGAGCAGTACTTC
- TRBJ2-7 - TRBV7-9 CASSLVDSGSYEQYF TGTGCCAGCAGCTTAGTTGATAGCGGCTCCTACGAGCAGTACTTC
- TRBJ1-4 - TRBV15 CATSIGATNEKLFF TGTGCCACCAGCATCGGAGCAACTAATGAAAAACTGTTTTTT
TRBD1 TRBJ1-1 once TRBV5-1 CASSWTGTANTEAFF TGCGCCAGCAGCTGGACCGGGACAGCGAACACTGAAGCTTTCTTT